The 23 T cell receptor beta chains below all came from one sample that was sequenced in a study of read filtering for tumor transcriptome and immune sequencing. The library was built from about 400 ng RNA with molecular barcoded adaptors for alpha/delta and beta/gamma chains. Via MiXCR, TCRdb re-called the reads, giving one row per CDR3 protein. Of about 63,000 distinct CDR3 sequences in the sample, 14% were seen once. The sample was a population of CD138-negative cells sorted from bone marrow. Source of these receptors: a donor over 35 with multiple myeloma.

This clonotype was found many times. The CDR3 protein is CASSYPGYYEQYF. The CDR3 nucleotides are TGTGCCAGCAGTTACCCGGGGTACTACGAGCAGTACTTC. The chain joins TRBV6-2 or TRBV6-3 to TRBJ2-7; possibly TRBD2 for D (5 bases). V was clipped by 2 bases and J by 3 bases, with 8 bases between them. This CDR3 has 13 residues. Germline V lookup: CDR1 MNHEY, CDR2 SVGEGT.

V gene TRBV6-5 combines with J gene TRBJ1-1, with TRBD1 matching 8 bases. This CDR3 comprises 14 residues. Germline V lookup: CDR1 MNHEY, CDR2 SVGAGI. Trimming took 6 bases from V and 1 from J; bases not matched to a gene: 4. The CDR3 is CASRDRGQNTEAFF. As DNA, the CDR3 is TGTGCCAGCAGAGACAGGGGACAGAACACTGAAGCTTTCTTT.

This clonotype has at least ten counts. This chain joins TRBV28 and TRBJ1-5; D may be TRBD1 (6 bases). The CDR3 covers 12 residues. CDR1 is MDHEN, CDR2 SYDVKM, per germline. V shed 7 bases and J shed 12 bases, with 16 bases lying between them. This chain's CDR3 is CASIPGKGVQHF. Here the CDR3 DNA reads TGTGCCAGCATTCCCGGAAAGGGGGTCCAGCATTTT.

This clonotype has at least ten counts. A junction boundary mismatches the germline segment, possibly from a read error. The rearrangement links TRBV7-8 to TRBJ2-2, with 8 bases fitting TRBD2. Germline loops: CDR1 SGHVS, CDR2 FQNEAQ. This CDR3 has 11 residues. CDR3 protein: CASSLTGREVF. CDR3 bases: TGTGCCAGCAGCTTAACAGGGCGGGAGGTTTTT.

The gene calls are TRBV29-1 and TRBJ2-7; possibly TRBD1 or TRBD2 for D (6 bases each). This CDR3 has 12 amino acids. Trimming removed 7 bases at V and 3 bases at J, with 13 bases between. The germline gives CDR1 SQVTM, CDR2 ANQGSEA. The CDR3 DNA follows: TGCAGCGGGGGGGCGCTCGGCTACGAGCAGTACTTC. Protein product: CSGGALGYEQYF.

The rearrangement joins TRBV14 to TRBJ2-5; 7 bases are a match to TRBD2. The germline CDR1 and CDR2 sequences are SGHDN and FVKESK. V gave up 4 bases and J gave up 1 base; unmatched junction bases: 3. CDR3 length equals 14 residues. CDR3 amino acids: CASSRWGGQETQYF. The CDR3 bases are TGTGCCAGCAGCCGATGGGGGGGCCAAGAGACCCAGTACTTC.

This clonotype has at least ten counts. This chain links TRBV20-1 with TRBJ1-1, with no clear D. The germline V and J ends were trimmed by 0 bases and 10 bases, with 15 bases remaining between them. Germline V gives CDR1 DFQATT, CDR2 SNEGSKA (reference sequence). The CDR3 has 13 amino acids. CDR3 coding DNA: TGCAGTGCTAGAGATCGGATGAATGCGGGAGCTTTCTTT. It translates to CSARDRMNAGAFF.

Comment on this clonotype: A single base separates this from a much larger clone, so it may be a read error. V is TRBV7-2 and J is TRBJ2-7, with D unresolved. Deletions cut 2 bases from V and 5 bases from J, with 13 bases between. This CDR3 is 14 amino acids long. CDR1 and CDR2 (germline): SGHTA, FQGNSA. The CDR3: CASSLQYEIHEQYF. In DNA, the CDR3 is TGTGCCAGCAGCTTACAGTACGAGATCCACGAGCAGTACTTC.

The chain has TRBV20-1 and TRBJ2-5; D is unclear. The length of the CDR3 is 11 residues. Per germline, CDR1 DFQATT and CDR2 SNEGSKA (reference sequence). Trimming took off 3 bases at V and 4 bases at J, with 6 bases between the two ends. CDR3 region: CSARDVETQYF. The CDR3 DNA sequence: TGCAGTGCTAGGGACGTAGAGACCCAGTACTTC.

In its sample, this clonotype was seen many times. This chain links TRBV7-2 with TRBJ2-3, with D unclear. The CDR3 sequence is 15 residues long. Germline-derived CDR1 and CDR2 are SGHTA and FQGNSA. Trimming stripped 2 bases from V and 2 bases from J, with 11 bases between. The CDR3 sequence: CASSLKPRHTDTQYF. Here the CDR3 DNA reads TGTGCCAGCAGCTTAAAGCCCCGCCACACAGATACGCAGTATTTT.

This clonotype was observed at least ten times. The chain couples TRBV6-2 or TRBV6-3 to TRBJ2-7, with no clear D. The germline V gene encodes CDR1 MNHEY and CDR2 SVGEGT. This CDR3 contains 13 residues. Trimming stripped 6 bases from V and 2 bases from J, with 11 bases between. The CDR3 nucleotides read TGTGCCAGCAGCCCCCATAGGACCTACGAGCAGTACTTC. Its translation is CASSPHRTYEQYF.

This clonotype was recorded many times. V usage is TRBV7-9 and J usage is TRBJ2-5, with TRBD2 matching over 8 bases. V lost 2 bases to trimming and J lost 4 bases; unmatched junction nucleotides: 3. Per germline, CDR1 SEHNR and CDR2 FQNEAQ (reference sequence). This CDR3 has 14 residues. CDR3 sequence: CASSLLAGRETQYF. For the CDR3, the DNA is TGTGCCAGCAGCTTATTAGCGGGACGAGAGACCCAGTACTTC.

This clonotype was seen repeatedly, ten times or more. The chain recombines TRBV12-3 or TRBV12-4 with TRBJ1-4, with 7 nucleotides matching TRBD1. J gave up 6 bases and V 6 bases, and 19 bases lay outside the gene matches. The CDR3 is 18 residues long. CDR3 nucleotide sequence: TGTGCCAGCAGGCCCGCCGGAGTTTTCGACAGGGAAGATGAAAAACTGTTTTTT. Its translation is CASRPAGVFDREDEKLFF.

This clonotype was observed a few times. This may be a read error, as it is one base from a much larger clone. The gene calls are TRBV28 and TRBJ1-5, with D hard to call. Trimming cost V 6 bases and J 3 bases, with 9 bases left between them. Germline V gives CDR1 MDHEN, CDR2 SYDVKM. The CDR3 spans 13 residues. CDR3 sequence: CASRAGNNQPQHF. CDR3 DNA: TGTGCCAGCAGAGCAGGAAACAATCAGCCCCAGCATTTT. The complete variable domain, with remaining parts taken from reference TRBV28 and TRBJ1-5, reads DVKVTQSSRYLVKRTGEKVFLECVQDMDHENMFWYRQDPGLGLRLIYFSYDVKMKEKGDIPEGYSVSREKKERFSLILESASTNQTSMYLCASRAGNNQPQHFGDGTRLSIL.

In this sample, this clonotype turned up many times. The chain uses TRBV24-1 and TRBJ1-1; D may be TRBD1 (6 bases). Trimming cost V 5 bases and J 5 bases, with 14 bases left between them. The CDR3 covers 14 residues. Germline CDR1 and CDR2: KGHDR and SFDVKD. The DNA for the CDR3 is TGTGCCACCAGTGGAGCAGGGGCAGGAACTGAAGCTTTCTTT. This encodes CATSGAGAGTEAFF.

This clonotype was recorded many times. This chain links TRBV6-2 or TRBV6-3 with TRBJ1-1; D remains ambiguous. Germline values: CDR1 MNHEY, CDR2 SVGEGT. This CDR3 comprises 11 residues. Trimming pared 6 bases from V and 3 bases from J, leaving 5 bases between. For the CDR3, the DNA is TGTGCCAGCAGCCGGGACACTGAAGCTTTCTTT. It translates to CASSRDTEAFF.

In regard to this clonotype: One base away lies a much larger clone, so this may be a sequencing read error. The CDR3 DNA follows: TGTGCCAGCAGCCCACTCCCCGGACTAGCGGGAGGGGGTGGCACAGATACGCGGTATTTT. Amino acid sequence: CASSPLPGLAGGGGTDTRYF. This chain links TRBV3-1 with TRBJ1-4, with D perhaps TRBD1 (6 bases). The CDR3 runs to 20 residues. The germline V gene has CDR1 LGHDT and CDR2 YNNKEL (reference sequence).

Points on this clonotype: The final CDR3 position lacks the conserved phenylalanine or tryptophan, pointing to a likely read error. The J gene is TRBJ2-1, the V gene TRBV6-1, with 7 bases aligning to TRBD2. The CDR3 extends over 15 amino acids. Germline CDR1 and CDR2: MNHNS and SASEGT. The V segment lost 7 bases and the J segment 6 bases; nucleotides outside the gene matches: 12. The CDR3 DNA is TGTGCCAGCATAGGGGCATCTAGCGGCCCCAATGAGCAGTTCTCC. This sequence encodes CASIGASSGPNEQFS.

For this clonotype: A read error may be the cause here, since a much bigger clone is one base away. The CDR3 region has the DNA TGTGCCAGCAGCCGTTCGACTAGCGGGTACTACAATGAGCAGATCTTC. It is translated as CASSRSTSGYYNEQIF. The rearrangement uses TRBV7-8 and TRBJ2-1, with 10 nucleotides matching TRBD2. The CDR3 extends over 16 amino acids. Germline V gene data show CDR1 as SGHVS and CDR2 as FQNEAQ.

In this sample, this clonotype turned up many times. The gene calls are TRBV7-8 and TRBJ2-3; 7 bases are shared with TRBD2. V lost 5 bases to trimming and J lost 2 bases; unmatched junction nucleotides: 13. Germline CDR1 and CDR2: SGHVS and FQNEAQ. The CDR3 covers 17 residues. CDR3 sequence reads: CASSPRLRLAATDTQYF. CDR3 nucleotides: TGTGCCAGCAGCCCCAGGCTTCGGCTAGCGGCCACAGATACGCAGTATTTT.

The sample holds a few counts of this clonotype. The rearrangement joins TRBV12-3 or TRBV12-4 to TRBJ2-2; no clear D gene. The CDR3 totals 14 residues. Deletions cut 5 bases from V and 3 bases from J, with 10 bases between. CDR3 in DNA: TGTGCCAGCAGTGTAAGGGTTGACACCGGGGAGCTGTTTTTT. Protein product: CASSVRVDTGELFF.

This clonotype was picked up many times. This chain joins TRBV27 and TRBJ2-5; 9 bases are a match to TRBD2. Germline V lookup: CDR1 MNHEY, CDR2 SMNVEV (reference sequence). The V gene end was trimmed by 2 bases and the J gene end by 5 bases; junction bases not matched to a gene: 12. The CDR3 has 17 residues. Here the CDR3 DNA reads TGTGCCAGCAGTTTACCCCCATCTGCGGGAGGGCCGGAGACCCAGTACTTC. Amino acids: CASSLPPSAGGPETQYF.

This clonotype was counted a few times. The chain employs TRBV27 and TRBJ2-3, with unresolved D. Trimming took 3 bases from V and 0 from J, leaving 10 bases between them. Germline V CDR1 and CDR2: MNHEY, SMNVEV (reference sequence). The CDR3 covers 15 residues. The chain's CDR3 is CASSLESRSTDTQYF. The CDR3 coding sequence is TGTGCCAGCAGTTTGGAGAGCCGTAGCACAGATACGCAGTATTTT.